This entry features one T cell receptor beta chain sequence. Its target is not known. This sample was taken from a study of CD8+ T cells in alopecia areata. Study as a whole: Treated patients received oral tofacitinib, 5 to 10 mg twice daily. Study conclusions and caveats: On tofacitinib, scalp clonality and expanded CD8+ clones among top 100 fell significantly.

Germline V gives CDR1 SNHLY, CDR2 FYNNEI. The CDR3 runs to 15 residues. Deletions cut 6 bases from V and 0 bases from J, with 15 bases between. Treatment noted: oral pan-JAK inhibitor, 5-10 mg twice daily. Sampling of alopecia areata patients yielded lesional scalp punch biopsies as well as peripheral blood. Sequencing templates came from extracted RNA that was reverse transcribed into cDNA. Assay used: immunoSEQ multiplex PCR; TCRdb lists only in-frame clones, some missing. This sample yields roughly 190,000 clones, of which 64% are seen a single time; approximately 1.3% belongs to the top ten. The input for sequencing was CD4+ T cells sorted from blood, taken around week 50, from a patient treated with tofacitinib. The clonotype comes from a human donor with alopecia areata. The chain joins TRBV2 to TRBJ2-7; possibly TRBD1 or TRBD2 for D (5 bases each). CDR3: CASRPGRSNSYEQYF. For the CDR3, the DNA is TGTGCCAGCAGGCCGGGACGGAGCAACTCCTACGAGCAGTACTTC.